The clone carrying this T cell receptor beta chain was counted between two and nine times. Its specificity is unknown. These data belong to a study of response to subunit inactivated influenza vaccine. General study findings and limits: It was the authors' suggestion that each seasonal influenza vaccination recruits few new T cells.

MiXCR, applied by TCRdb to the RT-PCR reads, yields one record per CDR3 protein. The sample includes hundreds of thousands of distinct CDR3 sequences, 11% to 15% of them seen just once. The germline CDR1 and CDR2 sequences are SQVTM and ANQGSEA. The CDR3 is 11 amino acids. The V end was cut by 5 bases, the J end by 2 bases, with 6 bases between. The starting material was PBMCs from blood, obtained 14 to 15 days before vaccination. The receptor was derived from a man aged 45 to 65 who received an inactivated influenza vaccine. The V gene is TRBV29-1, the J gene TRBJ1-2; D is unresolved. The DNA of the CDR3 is TGCAGCGTTAACAGCAACTATGGCTACACCTTC. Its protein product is CSVNSNYGYTF.